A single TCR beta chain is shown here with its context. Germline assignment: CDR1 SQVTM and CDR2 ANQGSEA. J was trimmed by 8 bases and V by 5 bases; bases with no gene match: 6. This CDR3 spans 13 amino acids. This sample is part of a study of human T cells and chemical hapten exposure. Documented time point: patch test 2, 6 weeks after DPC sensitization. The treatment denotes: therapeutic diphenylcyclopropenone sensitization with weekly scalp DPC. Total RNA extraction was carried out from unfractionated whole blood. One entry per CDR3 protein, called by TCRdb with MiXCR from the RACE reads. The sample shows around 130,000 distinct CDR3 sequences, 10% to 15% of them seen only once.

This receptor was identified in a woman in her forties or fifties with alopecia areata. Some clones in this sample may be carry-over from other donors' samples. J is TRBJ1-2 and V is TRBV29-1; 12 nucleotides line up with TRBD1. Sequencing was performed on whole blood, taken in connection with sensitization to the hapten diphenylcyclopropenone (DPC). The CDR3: CSVTGQGARGYTF. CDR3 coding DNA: TGCAGCGTTACGGGACAGGGGGCGAGGGGCTACACCTTC.